The rows below give T cell receptor beta chains drawn from one sample of a study of CD8+ T cells in alopecia areata. Only in-frame clones appear in the TCRdb table, and some are missing; sequencing was by immunoSEQ multiplex PCR. The sample has some 150,000 clones; approximately 85% are singletons. The sample consisted of CD8+ T cells sorted from blood, taken at week 4, from a patient treated with tofacitinib. The receptors stem from a human donor with alopecia areata. The conserved cysteine and the conserved F or W are not part of the CDR3 here.

j_call	v_call	cdr3_aa
TRBJ1-6	TRBV7-9	ASSLGNNSPLH
TRBJ2-1	TRBV6-5	ASSYSEDSHNVEQF
TRBJ2-1	TRBV2	ASTGALNEQF
TRBJ2-1	TRBV19	ASSIEGNEQF
TRBJ2-3	TRBV4-3	ASSQEAGGGANTQY
TRBJ2-7	TRBV7-9	ASSLVAGDISAEQY
TRBJ2-1	TRBV15	ATSREGHLNSYNEQF
TRBJ2-2	TRBV4-3	ASSQRTGFGELF
TRBJ2-7	TRBV27	ASSLASSYEQY
TRBJ2-3	TRBV19	ASSIQSTDTQY
TRBJ2-1	TRBV4-3	ASSQEPTSGAPNEQF
TRBJ2-3	TRBV18	ASSPLITGASTDTQY
TRBJ2-2	TRBV6-1	ATEIGTGETGELF
TRBJ2-5	TRBV4-3	ASSQDRLAGGYQETQY
TRBJ2-3	TRBV13	ASTMGHPSTDTQY
TRBJ1-3	TRBV29-1	SVEDRRGQPGNTIY
TRBJ1-1	TRBV7-9	ASSLITNTEAF
TRBJ2-7	TRBV7-9	ASSGSGGHEQY
TRBJ2-2	TRBV7-9	ASSMSRELF
TRBJ2-3	TRBV23-1	ASSWGGGPDTQY
TRBJ2-3	TRBV2	ASVWTSGTDTQY
TRBJ2-5	TRBV4-1	ASSPGALGKKIQETQY
TRBJ2-7	TRBV5-6	ASSPGVGGYEQY
TRBJ1-6	TRBV19	ASSILTGGNSPLH
TRBJ1-3	TRBV23-1	ASSQSASRRLSGNTIY
TRBJ2-7	TRBV7-2	ASSYGTGRLQY
TRBJ2-2	TRBV6-1	ASSEERGELF
TRBJ2-7	TRBV11-2	ASSPTGTAYYEQY
TRBJ1-5	TRBV4-1	ASSHQGNNQPQH
TRBJ2-7	TRBV6-5	ASSPGAYEQY
TRBJ2-1	TRBV5-6	ASIAGASDYNEQF
TRBJ2-7	TRBV28	ASDRVGEQY
TRBJ2-1	TRBV7-6	ASSLVVAGGNEQF
TRBJ1-1	TRBV29-1	SVDVGLNTEAF
TRBJ2-1	TRBV5-6	ASSLAGTYSYNEQF
TRBJ2-7	TRBV27	ASSWGQGAGEQY
TRBJ1-5	TRBV30	AWSVGTGNQPQH
TRBJ2-5	TRBV15	ATSRPGPQETQY
TRBJ2-3	TRBV27	ASSLTGRTDTQY
TRBJ2-1	TRBV4-1	ASSQVSGGGNEQF
TRBJ2-3	TRBV7-6	ASRGTSGGDTDTQY
TRBJ2-5	TRBV5-1	ASSSFGGEETQY
TRBJ2-7	TRBV23-1	ASSHHLKDRDLQNEQY
TRBJ2-5	TRBV5-1	ASSPGETQY
TRBJ2-7	TRBV7-9	ASSLVVNSYEQY
TRBJ1-5	TRBV7-8	ASSLGPGQPQH
TRBJ1-1	TRBV27	ASTPVGGNTEAF
TRBJ2-6	TRBV29-1	SVALSGANVLT
TRBJ2-5	TRBV7-2	ASSLGSGGLQETQY
TRBJ2-1	TRBV2	ASSSGYNEQF
TRBJ1-1	TRBV25-1	ASSVARQGRTEAF
TRBJ2-7	TRBV9	ASSVASGQEQY
TRBJ1-5	TRBV7-9	ASSRQGESNQPQH
TRBJ2-7	TRBV29-1	SAALELGDEQY
TRBJ2-7	TRBV7-2	ASSLNPAGLANEQY